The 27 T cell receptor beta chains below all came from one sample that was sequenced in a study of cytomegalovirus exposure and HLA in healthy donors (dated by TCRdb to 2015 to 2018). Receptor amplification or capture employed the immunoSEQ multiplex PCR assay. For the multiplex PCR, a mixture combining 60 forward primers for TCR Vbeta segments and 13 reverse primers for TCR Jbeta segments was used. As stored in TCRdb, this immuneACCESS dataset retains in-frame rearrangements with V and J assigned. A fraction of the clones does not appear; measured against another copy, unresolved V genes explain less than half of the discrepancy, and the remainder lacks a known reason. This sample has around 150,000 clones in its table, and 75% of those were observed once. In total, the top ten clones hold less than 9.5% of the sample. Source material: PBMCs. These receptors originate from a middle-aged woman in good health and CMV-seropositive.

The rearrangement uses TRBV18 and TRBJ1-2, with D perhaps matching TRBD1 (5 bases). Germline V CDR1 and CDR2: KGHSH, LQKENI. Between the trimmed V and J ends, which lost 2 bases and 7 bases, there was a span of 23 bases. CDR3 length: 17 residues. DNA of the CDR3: TGTGCCAGCTCACCAGGAGTAGTGTGGGACTGGGATCGTGGCTACACCTTC. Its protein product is CASSPGVVWDWDRGYTF.

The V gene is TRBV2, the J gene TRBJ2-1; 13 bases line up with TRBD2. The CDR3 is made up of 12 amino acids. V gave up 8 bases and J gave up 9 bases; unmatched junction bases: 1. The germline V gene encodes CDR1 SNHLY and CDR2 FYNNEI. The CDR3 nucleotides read TGTGCCAGCGGACTAGCGGGAGTTGAGCAGTTCTTC. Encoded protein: CASGLAGVEQFF.

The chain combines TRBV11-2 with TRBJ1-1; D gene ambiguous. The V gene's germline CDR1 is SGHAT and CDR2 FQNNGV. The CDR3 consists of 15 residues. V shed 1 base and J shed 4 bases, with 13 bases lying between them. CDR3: CASSLGFLSGTEAFF. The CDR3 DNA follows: TGTGCCAGCAGCTTAGGTTTCTTATCGGGCACTGAAGCTTTCTTT.

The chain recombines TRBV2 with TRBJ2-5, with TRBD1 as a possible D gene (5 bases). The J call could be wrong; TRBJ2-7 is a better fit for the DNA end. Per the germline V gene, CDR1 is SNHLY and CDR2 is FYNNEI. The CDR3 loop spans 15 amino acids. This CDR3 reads CASSDLDTVPDEQYF. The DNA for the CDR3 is TGTGCCAGCAGTGACCTGGACACCGTCCCGGACGAGCAGTACTTC.

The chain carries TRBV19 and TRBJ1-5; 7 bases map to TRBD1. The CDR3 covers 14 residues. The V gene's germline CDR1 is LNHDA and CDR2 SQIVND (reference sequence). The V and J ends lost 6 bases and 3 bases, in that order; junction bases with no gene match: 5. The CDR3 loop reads CASSDTGVNQPQHF. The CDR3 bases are TGTGCCAGTAGCGACACAGGGGTCAATCAGCCCCAGCATTTT.

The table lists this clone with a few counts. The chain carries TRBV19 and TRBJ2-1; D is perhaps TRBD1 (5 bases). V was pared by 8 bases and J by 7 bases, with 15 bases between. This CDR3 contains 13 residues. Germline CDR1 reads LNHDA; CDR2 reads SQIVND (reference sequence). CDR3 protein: CASRSQGSNEQFF. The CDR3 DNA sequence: TGTGCCAGTCGGAGTCAGGGTTCGAATGAGCAGTTCTTC.

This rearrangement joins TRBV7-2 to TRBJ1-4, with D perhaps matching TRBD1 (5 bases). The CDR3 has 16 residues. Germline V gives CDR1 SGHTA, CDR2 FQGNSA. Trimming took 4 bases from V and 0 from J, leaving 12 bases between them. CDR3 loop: CASSSLDSATNEKLFF. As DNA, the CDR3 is TGTGCCAGCAGCTCCCTCGACAGTGCAACTAATGAAAAACTGTTTTTT.

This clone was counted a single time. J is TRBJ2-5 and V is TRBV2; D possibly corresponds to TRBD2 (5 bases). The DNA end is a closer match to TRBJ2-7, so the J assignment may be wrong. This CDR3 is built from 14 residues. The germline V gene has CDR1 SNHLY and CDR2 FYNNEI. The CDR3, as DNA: TGTGCCAGCAGGGAGCGGTCCAACCACTACGAGCAGTACTTC. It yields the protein CASRERSNHYEQYF.

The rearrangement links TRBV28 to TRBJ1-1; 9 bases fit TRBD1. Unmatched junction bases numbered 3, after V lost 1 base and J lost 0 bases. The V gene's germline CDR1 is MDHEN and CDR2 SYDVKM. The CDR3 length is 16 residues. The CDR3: CASSLSWTGVNTEAFF. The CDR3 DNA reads TGTGCCAGCAGTTTATCATGGACAGGGGTGAACACTGAAGCTTTCTTT.

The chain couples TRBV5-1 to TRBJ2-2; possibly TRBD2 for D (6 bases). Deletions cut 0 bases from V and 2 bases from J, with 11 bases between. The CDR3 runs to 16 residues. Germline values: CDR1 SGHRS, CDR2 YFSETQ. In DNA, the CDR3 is TGCGCCAGCAGCTTGGACGGTAGCGGCAACACCGGGGAGCTGTTTTTT. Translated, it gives CASSLDGSGNTGELFF.

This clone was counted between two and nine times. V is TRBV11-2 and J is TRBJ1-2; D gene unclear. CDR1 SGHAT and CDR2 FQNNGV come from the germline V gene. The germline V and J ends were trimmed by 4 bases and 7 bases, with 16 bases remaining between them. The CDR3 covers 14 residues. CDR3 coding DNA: TGTGCCAGCAGCTCCGGAGGGTCAGGCCGTGGCTACACCTTC. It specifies CASSSGGSGRGYTF.

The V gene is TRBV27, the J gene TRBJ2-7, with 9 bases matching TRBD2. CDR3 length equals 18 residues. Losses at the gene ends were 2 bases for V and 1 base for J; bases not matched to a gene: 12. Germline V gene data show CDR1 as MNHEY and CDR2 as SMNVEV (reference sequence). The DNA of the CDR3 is TGTGCCAGCAGTTTACGTTTGTGGGCTAGCGGGACATCCTACGAGCAGTACTTC. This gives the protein CASSLRLWASGTSYEQYF.

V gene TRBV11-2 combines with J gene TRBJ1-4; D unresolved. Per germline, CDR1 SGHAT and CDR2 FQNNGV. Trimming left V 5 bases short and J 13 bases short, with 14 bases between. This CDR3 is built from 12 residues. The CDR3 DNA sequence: TGTGCCAGCAGCCCCGAGTCTAAGAGACTGTTTTTT. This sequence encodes CASSPESKRLFF.

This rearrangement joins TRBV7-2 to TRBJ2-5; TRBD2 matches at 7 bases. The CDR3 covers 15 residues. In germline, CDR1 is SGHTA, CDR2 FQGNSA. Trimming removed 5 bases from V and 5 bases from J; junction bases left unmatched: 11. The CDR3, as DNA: TGTGCCAGCAGCCTGCTTGGGGGGGGTTGGGAGACCCAGTACTTC. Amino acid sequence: CASSLLGGGWETQYF.

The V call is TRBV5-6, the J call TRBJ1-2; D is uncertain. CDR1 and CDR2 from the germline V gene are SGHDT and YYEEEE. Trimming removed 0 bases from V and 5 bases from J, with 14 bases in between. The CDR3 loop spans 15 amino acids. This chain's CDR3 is CASSLGAGKAYGYTF. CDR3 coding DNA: TGTGCCAGCAGCTTGGGTGCGGGCAAGGCATATGGCTACACCTTC.

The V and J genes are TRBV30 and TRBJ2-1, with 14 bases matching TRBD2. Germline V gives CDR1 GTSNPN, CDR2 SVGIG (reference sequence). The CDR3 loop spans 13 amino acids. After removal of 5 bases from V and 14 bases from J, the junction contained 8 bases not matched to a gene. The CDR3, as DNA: TGTGCCTGGTGGAGGGGACTAGCGGGAGCAAAGTTCTTC. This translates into CAWWRGLAGAKFF.

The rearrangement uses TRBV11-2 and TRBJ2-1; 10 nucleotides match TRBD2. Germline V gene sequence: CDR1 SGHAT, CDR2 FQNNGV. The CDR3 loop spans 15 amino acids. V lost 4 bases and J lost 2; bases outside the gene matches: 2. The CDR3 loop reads CASSSSGSAYNEQFF. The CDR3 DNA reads TGTGCCAGCAGCTCTAGCGGGAGTGCCTACAATGAGCAGTTCTTC.

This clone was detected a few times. CDR3 region: CASSSRGAPYEQYF. CDR3 bases: TGTGCCAGCAGCTCTCGCGGGGCCCCCTACGAGCAGTACTTC. The chain combines TRBV6-6 with TRBJ2-7; the D gene is possibly TRBD2 (6 bases). The CDR3 totals 14 residues. The germline CDR1 and CDR2 sequences are MNHNY and SVGAGI (reference sequence). With 6 bases removed from V and 2 bases from J, the gap between germline ends came to 14 bases.

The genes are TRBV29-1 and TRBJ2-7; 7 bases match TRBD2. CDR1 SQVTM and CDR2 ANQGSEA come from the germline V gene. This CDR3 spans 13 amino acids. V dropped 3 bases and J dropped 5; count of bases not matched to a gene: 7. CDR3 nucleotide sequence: TGCAGCGTTGAGGCAAGCGGGAAGGACGAGCAGTACTTC. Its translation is CSVEASGKDEQYF.

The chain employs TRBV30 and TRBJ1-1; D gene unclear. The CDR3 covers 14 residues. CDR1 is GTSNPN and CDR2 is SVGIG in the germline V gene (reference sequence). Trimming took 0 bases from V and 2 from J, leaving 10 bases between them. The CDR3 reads CAWSVRGSNTEAFF. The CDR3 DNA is TGTGCCTGGAGTGTACGAGGCAGTAACACTGAAGCTTTCTTT. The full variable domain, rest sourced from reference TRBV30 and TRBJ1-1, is SQTIHQWPATLVQPVGSPLSLECTVEGTSNPNLYWYRQAAGRGLQLLFYSVGIGQISSEVPQNLSASRPQDRQFILSSKKLLLSDSGFYLCAWSVRGSNTEAFFGQGTRLTVV.

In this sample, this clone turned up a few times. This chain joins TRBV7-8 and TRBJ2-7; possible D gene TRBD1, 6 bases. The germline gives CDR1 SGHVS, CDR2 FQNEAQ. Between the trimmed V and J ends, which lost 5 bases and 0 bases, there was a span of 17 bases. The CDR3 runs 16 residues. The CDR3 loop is CASSPRGFRSSYEQYF. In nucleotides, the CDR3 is TGTGCCAGCAGCCCGAGGGGGTTCAGGAGCTCCTACGAGCAGTACTTC.

The CDR3 is CASISTGQGSGYTF. The CDR3 bases are TGTGCCAGCATTTCGACGGGACAGGGGAGTGGCTACACCTTC. The V gene is TRBV6-6, the J gene TRBJ1-2, with 10 nucleotides matching TRBD1. In germline, CDR1 is MNHNY, CDR2 SVGAGI (reference sequence). CDR3 length equals 14 residues. V gave up 7 bases and J gave up 7 bases; unmatched junction bases: 9.

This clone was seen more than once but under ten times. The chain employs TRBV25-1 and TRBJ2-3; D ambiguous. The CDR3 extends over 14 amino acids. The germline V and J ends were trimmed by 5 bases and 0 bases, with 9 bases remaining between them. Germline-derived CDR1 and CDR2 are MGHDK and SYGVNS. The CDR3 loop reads CASSFRSSTDTQYF. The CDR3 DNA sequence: TGTGCCAGCAGTTTCAGGTCGAGCACAGATACGCAGTATTTT.

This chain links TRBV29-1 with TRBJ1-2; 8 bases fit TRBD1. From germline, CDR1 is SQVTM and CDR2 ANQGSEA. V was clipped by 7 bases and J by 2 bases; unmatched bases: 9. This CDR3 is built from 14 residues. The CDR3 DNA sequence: TGCAGCGCCGCGGGACAGGTTTCAAACTATGGCTACACCTTC. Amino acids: CSAAGQVSNYGYTF. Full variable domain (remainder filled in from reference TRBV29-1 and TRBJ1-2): SAVISQKPSRDICQRGTSLTIQCQVDSQVTMMFWYRQQPGQSLTLIATANQGSEATYESGFVIDKFPISRPNLTFSTLTVSNMSPEDSSIYLCSAAGQVSNYGYTFGSGTRLTVV.

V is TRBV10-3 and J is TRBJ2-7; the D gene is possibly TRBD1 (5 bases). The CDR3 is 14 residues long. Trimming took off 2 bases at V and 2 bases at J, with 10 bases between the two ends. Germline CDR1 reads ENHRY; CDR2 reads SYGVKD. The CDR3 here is CAISERGLTYEQYF. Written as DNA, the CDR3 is TGTGCCATCAGTGAGAGGGGCCTAACCTACGAGCAGTACTTC.

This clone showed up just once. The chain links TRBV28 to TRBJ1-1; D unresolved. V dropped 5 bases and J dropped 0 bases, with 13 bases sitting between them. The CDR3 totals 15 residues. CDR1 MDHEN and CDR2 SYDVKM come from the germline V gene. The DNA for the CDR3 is TGTGCCAGCAGTCCCATTCTTGGCCTGAACACTGAAGCTTTCTTT. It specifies CASSPILGLNTEAFF.

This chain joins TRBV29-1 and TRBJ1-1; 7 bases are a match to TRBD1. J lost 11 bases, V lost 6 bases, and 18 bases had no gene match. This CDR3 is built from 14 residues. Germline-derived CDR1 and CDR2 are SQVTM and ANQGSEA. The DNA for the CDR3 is TGCAGCGTCGTGATGGGACAGCCCTCGGGATCGGCTTTCTTT. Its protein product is CSVVMGQPSGSAFF.